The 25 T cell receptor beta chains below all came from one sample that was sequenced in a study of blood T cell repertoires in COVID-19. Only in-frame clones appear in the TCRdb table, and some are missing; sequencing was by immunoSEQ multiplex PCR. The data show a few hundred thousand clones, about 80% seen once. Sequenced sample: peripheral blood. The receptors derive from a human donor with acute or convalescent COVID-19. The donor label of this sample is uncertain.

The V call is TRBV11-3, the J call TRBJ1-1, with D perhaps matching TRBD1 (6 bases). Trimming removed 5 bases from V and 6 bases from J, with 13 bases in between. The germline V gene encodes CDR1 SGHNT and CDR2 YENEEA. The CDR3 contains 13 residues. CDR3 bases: TGTGCCAGCAGCCTTCACAGGGACGCTGAAGCTTTCTTT. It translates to CASSLHRDAEAFF.

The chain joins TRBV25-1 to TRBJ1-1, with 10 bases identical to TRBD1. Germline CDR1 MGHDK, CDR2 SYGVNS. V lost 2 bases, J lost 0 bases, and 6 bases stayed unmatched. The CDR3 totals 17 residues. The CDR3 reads CASSEPGTGVLNTEAFF. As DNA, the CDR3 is TGTGCCAGCAGTGAACCCGGGACAGGGGTGCTGAACACTGAAGCTTTCTTT.

The CDR3 sequence is CSVLVGTGNEKLFF. The CDR3 nucleotides are TGCAGCGTTTTGGTGGGGACAGGGAATGAAAAACTGTTTTTT. The genes are TRBV29-1 and TRBJ1-4; 9 bases map to TRBD1. The CDR3 runs 14 residues. The junction had 6 bases not matched to a gene; V was cut back by 5 bases and J by 5 bases. Germline V CDR1 and CDR2: SQVTM, ANQGSEA.

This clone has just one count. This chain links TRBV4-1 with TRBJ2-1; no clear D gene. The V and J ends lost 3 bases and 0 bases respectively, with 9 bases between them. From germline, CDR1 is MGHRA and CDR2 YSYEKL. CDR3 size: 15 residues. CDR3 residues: CASSHRGNSYNEQFF. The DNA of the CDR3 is TGCGCCAGCAGCCATCGCGGAAACTCCTACAATGAGCAGTTCTTC.

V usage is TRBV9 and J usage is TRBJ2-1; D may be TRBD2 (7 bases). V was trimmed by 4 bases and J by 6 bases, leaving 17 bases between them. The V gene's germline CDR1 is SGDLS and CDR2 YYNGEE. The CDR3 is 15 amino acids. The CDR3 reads CASSPRTGGLNEQFF. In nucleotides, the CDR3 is TGTGCCAGCAGCCCCCGGACGGGGGGCCTCAATGAGCAGTTCTTC.

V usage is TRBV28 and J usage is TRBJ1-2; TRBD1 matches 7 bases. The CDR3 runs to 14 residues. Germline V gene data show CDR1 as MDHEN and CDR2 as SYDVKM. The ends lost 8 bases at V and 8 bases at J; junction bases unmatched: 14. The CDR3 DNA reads TGTGCCAGCGCAACGGCGACAGGGAGTATCGGCTACACCTTC. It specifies CASATATGSIGYTF.

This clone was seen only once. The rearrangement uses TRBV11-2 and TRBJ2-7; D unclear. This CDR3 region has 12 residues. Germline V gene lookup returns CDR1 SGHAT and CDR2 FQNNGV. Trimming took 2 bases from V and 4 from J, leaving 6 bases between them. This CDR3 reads CASSLTRYEQYF. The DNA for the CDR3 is TGTGCCAGCAGCTTAACAAGATACGAGCAGTACTTC.

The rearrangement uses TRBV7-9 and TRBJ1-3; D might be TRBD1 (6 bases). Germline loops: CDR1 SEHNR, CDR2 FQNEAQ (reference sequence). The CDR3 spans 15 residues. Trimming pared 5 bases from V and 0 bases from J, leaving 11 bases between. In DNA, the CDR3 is TGTGCCAGCAGCAAAGGGACAAACTCTGGAAACACCATATATTTT. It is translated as CASSKGTNSGNTIYF.

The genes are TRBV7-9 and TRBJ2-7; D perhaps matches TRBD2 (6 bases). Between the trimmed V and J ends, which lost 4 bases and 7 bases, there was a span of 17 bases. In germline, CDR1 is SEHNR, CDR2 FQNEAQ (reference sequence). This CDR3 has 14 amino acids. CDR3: CASSWGPPEGEQYF. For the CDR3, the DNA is TGTGCCAGCAGCTGGGGACCCCCGGAGGGAGAGCAGTACTTC.

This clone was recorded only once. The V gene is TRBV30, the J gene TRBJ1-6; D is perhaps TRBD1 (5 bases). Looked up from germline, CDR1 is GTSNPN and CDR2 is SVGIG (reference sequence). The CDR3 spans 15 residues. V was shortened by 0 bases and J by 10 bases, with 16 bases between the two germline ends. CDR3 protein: CAWSVLGGRRSPLHF. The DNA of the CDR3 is TGTGCCTGGAGTGTACTGGGGGGGAGAAGGTCACCCCTCCACTTT.

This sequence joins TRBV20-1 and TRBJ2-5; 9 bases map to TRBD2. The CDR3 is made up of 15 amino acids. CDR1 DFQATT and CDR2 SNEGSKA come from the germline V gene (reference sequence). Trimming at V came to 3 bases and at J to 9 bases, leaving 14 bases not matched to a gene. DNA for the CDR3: TGCAGTGCTAGTGCTAGCGGGATTGGCGGGGTGGCCCAGTACTTC. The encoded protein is CSASASGIGGVAQYF.

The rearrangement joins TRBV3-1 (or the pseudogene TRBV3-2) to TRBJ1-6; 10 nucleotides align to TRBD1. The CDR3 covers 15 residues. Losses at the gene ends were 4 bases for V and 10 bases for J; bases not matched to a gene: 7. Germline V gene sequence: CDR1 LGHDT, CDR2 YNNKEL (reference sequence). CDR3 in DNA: TGTGCCAGCAGCCGCGCCGGGACAGGGGAATCACCCCTCCACTTT. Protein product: CASSRAGTGESPLHF.

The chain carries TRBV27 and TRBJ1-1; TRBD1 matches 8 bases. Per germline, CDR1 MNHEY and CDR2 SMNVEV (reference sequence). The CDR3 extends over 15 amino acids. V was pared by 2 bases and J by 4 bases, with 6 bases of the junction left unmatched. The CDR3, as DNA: TGTGCCAGCAGTTTAACCAGGGGGCCGGGCACTGAAGCTTTCTTT. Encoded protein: CASSLTRGPGTEAFF.

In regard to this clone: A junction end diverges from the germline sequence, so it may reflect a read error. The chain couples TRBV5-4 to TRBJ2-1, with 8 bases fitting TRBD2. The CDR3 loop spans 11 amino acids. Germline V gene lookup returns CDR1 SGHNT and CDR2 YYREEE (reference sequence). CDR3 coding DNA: TGTGCCAGCAGCGCTAGCGGGCCGGGAGTCTTC. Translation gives CASSASGPGVF. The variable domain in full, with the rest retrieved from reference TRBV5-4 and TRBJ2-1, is ETGVTQSPTHLIKTRGQQVTLRCSSQSGHNTVSWYQQALGQGPQFIFQYYREEENGRGNFPPRFSGLQFPNYSSELNVNALELDDSALYLCASSASGPGVFGPGTRLTVL.

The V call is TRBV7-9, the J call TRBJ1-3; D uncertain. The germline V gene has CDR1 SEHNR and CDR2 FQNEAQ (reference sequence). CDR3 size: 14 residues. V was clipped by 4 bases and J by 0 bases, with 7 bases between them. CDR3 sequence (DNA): TGTGCCAGCAGCTATTATTTCTCTGGAAACACCATATATTTT. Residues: CASSYYFSGNTIYF.

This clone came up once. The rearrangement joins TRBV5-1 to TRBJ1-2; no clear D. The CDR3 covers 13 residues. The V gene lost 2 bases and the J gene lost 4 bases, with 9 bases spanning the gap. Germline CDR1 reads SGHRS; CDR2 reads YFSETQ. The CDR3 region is CASSFGDPYGYTF. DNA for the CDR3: TGCGCCAGCAGCTTCGGAGATCCCTATGGCTACACCTTC.

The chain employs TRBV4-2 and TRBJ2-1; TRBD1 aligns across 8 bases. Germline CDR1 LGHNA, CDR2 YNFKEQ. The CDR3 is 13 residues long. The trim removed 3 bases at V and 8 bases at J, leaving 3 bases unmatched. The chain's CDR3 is CASSHRTGYEQFF. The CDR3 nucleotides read TGTGCCAGCAGCCACCGGACAGGGTATGAGCAGTTCTTC.

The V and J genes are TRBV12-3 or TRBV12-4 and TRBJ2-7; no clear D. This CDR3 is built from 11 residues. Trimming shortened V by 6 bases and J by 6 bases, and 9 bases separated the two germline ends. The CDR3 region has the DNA TGTGCCAGCAGCTCCCTCTCCGAGCAGTACTTC. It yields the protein CASSSLSEQYF.

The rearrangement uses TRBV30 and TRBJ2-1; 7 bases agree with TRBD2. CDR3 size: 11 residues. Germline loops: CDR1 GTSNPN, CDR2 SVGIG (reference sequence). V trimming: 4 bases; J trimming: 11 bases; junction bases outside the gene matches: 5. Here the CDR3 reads CAWTSGIKQFF. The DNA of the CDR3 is TGTGCCTGGACAAGCGGGATAAAGCAGTTCTTC.

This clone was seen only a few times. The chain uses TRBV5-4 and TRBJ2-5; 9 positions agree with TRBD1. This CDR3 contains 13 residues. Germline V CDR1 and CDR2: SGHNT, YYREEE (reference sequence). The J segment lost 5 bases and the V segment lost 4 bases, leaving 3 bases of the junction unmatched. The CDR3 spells CASSHDRGETQYF. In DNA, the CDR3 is TGTGCCAGCAGCCACGACAGGGGGGAGACCCAGTACTTC. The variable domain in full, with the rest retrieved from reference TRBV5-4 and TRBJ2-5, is ETGVTQSPTHLIKTRGQQVTLRCSSQSGHNTVSWYQQALGQGPQFIFQYYREEENGRGNFPPRFSGLQFPNYSSELNVNALELDDSALYLCASSHDRGETQYFGPGTRLLVL.

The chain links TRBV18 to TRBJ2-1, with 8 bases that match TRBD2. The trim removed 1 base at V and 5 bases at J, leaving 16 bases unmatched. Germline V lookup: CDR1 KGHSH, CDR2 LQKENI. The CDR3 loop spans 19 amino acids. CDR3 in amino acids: CASSPLPPVSAGVHNEQFF. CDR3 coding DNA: TGTGCCAGCTCACCACTGCCCCCCGTGTCAGCGGGGGTTCACAATGAGCAGTTCTTC.

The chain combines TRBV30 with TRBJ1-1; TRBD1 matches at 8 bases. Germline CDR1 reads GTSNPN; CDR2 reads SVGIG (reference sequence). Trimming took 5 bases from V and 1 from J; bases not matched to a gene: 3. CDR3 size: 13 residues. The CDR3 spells CAWGTGGNTEAFF. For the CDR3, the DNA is TGTGCCTGGGGGACAGGCGGGAACACTGAAGCTTTCTTT. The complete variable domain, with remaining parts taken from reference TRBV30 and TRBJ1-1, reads SQTIHQWPATLVQPVGSPLSLECTVEGTSNPNLYWYRQAAGRGLQLLFYSVGIGQISSEVPQNLSASRPQDRQFILSSKKLLLSDSGFYLCAWGTGGNTEAFFGQGTRLTVV.

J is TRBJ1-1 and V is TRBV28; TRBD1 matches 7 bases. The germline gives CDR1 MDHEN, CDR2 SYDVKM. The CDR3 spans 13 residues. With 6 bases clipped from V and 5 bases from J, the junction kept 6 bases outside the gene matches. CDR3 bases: TGTGCCAGCAGGGGGGACAGAAGAACTGAAGCTTTCTTT. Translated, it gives CASRGDRRTEAFF.

CDR3 sequence: CASSEGRVDEQFF. The CDR3 region has the DNA TGTGCCAGCAGCGAAGGGAGGGTCGATGAGCAGTTCTTC. The chain employs TRBV11-2 and TRBJ2-1, with 7 positions matching TRBD2. After removal of 5 bases from V and 8 bases from J, the junction contained 6 bases not matched to a gene. Germline CDR1 reads SGHAT; CDR2 reads FQNNGV. CDR3 length: 13 amino acids.

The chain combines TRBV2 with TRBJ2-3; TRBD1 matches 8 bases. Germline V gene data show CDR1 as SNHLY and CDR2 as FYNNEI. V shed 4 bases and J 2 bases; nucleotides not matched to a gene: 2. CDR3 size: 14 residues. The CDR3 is CASSADRDTDTQYF. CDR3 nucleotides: TGTGCCAGCAGTGCGGACAGGGACACAGATACGCAGTATTTT.